Described below is a single T cell receptor (beta chain) sequence and its context. Antigen specificity is unknown. These data are taken from a study of graft-versus-host responses after intestinal transplantation. The CDR3 sequence is 16 residues long. The V and J ends lost 0 bases and 2 bases respectively, with 14 bases between them. CDR1 and CDR2 (germline): SEHNR, FQNEAQ (reference sequence). Using immunoSEQ multiplex PCR, the repertoire was profiled, and TCRdb retains in-frame clones only, with some absent. The sample carries 80,000 to 100,000 clones, around four fifths recorded once. Study-wide points: Early after transplant, HvG declines were associated with peak levels of circulating GvH clones.

The sequence came from a human donor who received an intestinal transplant. The chain recombines TRBV7-9 with TRBJ2-7; perhaps TRBD1 as D (6 bases). Source: unstimulated CD8+ T cells sorted from spleen or lymph node cells, taken before intestinal transplant. The DNA for the CDR3 is TGTGCCAGCAGCTTAGCACAGGGTCGGCCACCCTACGAGCAGTACTTC. Amino acids: CASSLAQGRPPYEQYF.